This T cell receptor beta chain was found in a study of vaccination effects on CD4 cells after COVID-19. This clone was counted many times. The antigen is unknown. Viral peptide pools were used in the ViraFEST assay to expand antigen-specific CD4+ T cells, and sequencing came afterward. Following 10 days of culture, CD4+ T cells were isolated. Two doses of either BNT162b2 or mRNA-1273 were given to each participant. Each culture well received under 2.5 million PBMC. These cells were then cultured in IMDM with about 9.1 IU/ml IL-2 and 8.5 to 10 ug/ml peptides. Fresh IL-2-containing medium replaced half the medium on days 3 and 7. V was cut by 4 bases and J by 5 bases, with 11 bases left in between. This CDR3 is 13 amino acids long. Germline loops: CDR1 SGHTA, CDR2 FQGTGA. Clones were read by immunoSEQ multiplex PCR, and TCRdb kept only the in-frame ones, dropping some. Of roughly 70,000 clones in the sample, about 80% were seen once.

The TCR sequence derives from a human donor who received a COVID-19 vaccine. The specimen was CD4+ T cells from PBMCs cultured with HCoV-OC43 spike peptides, collected after COVID-19 vaccination. Subset meaning: HCoV-OC43 spike overlapping peptide pool stimulation. The gene calls are TRBV7-3 and TRBJ2-5; D is ambiguous. In nucleotides, the CDR3 is TGTGCCAGCAGCTCCTTTGGCGGTGAGACCCAGTACTTC. This sequence encodes CASSSFGGETQYF.